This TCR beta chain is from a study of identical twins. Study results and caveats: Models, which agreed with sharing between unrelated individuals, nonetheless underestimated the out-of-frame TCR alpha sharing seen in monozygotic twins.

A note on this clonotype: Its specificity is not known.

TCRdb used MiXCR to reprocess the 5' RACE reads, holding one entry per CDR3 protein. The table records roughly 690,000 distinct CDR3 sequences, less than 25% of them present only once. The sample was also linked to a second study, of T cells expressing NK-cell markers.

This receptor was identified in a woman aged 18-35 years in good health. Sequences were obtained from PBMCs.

The CDR3 is CASRPTGGRNTEAFF. As DNA, the CDR3 is TGTGCCAGCAGACCGACAGGGGGCCGGAACACTGAAGCTTTCTTT. The J gene is TRBJ1-1, the V gene TRBV6-1; 10 nucleotides match TRBD1. CDR3 size: 15 residues. Unmatched junction bases numbered 5, after V lost 6 bases and J lost 1 base. Germline V lookup: CDR1 MNHNS, CDR2 SASEGT.